These 13 T cell receptor beta chains were sequenced from one sample in a study of molecular identifiers for immune sequencing clone quantification. TCRdb passed the PCR reads through MiXCR, listing each CDR3 protein once. The sample records 90,000 or so distinct CDR3 sequences, around 27% being singletons. Sequenced sample: naive CD8+ T cells from blood, with Jurkat cell RNA spiked in. As to subset: FACS-sorted CD8+CD4-CCR7+CD45RA+ naive T cells. These receptor sequences come from a human donor in good health. Some libraries in this study had Jurkat cell RNA spiked in.

Remarks on this clonotype: Since a much larger clone is just one base distant, this may be a read error. V usage is TRBV6-2 or TRBV6-3 and J usage is TRBJ2-7; D is possibly TRBD1 (6 bases). This CDR3 comprises 15 residues. Germline CDR1 reads MNHEY; CDR2 reads SVGEGT. The CDR3 is CVSNEPRDTFVEQYF. The CDR3 DNA follows: TGTGTCAGCAATGAGCCCCGGGACACCTTCGTCGAGCAGTACTTC.

A word on this clonotype: The junction departs from the called germline gene at one end, perhaps through a read error. The chain carries TRBV4-3 and TRBJ2-1; 7 positions match TRBD2. The CDR3 consists of 16 residues. The germline V gene encodes CDR1 LGHNA and CDR2 YSLEER. This CDR3 is CASSPSERDGCDEQSF. In nucleotides, the CDR3 is TGCGCCAGCAGCCCAAGTGAGCGGGATGGATGTGATGAGCAGTCCTTC.

The chain combines TRBV11-2 with TRBJ2-1; 8 bases align to TRBD2. CDR1 SGHAT and CDR2 FQNNGV come from the germline V gene. Trimming cost V 1 base and J 6 bases; bases outside gene matches: 17. This CDR3 is 19 amino acids long. The CDR3 DNA is TGTGCCAGCAGCTTAGTTCCACTGGGCGGGGGGCCTGGGGGCAATGAGCAGTTCTTC. Translation gives CASSLVPLGGGPGGNEQFF.

This clonotype was observed many times. The rearrangement links TRBV19 to TRBJ2-5, with 11 bases matching TRBD1. The V gene end was trimmed by 2 bases and the J gene end by 7 bases; junction bases not matched to a gene: 6. The germline V gene has CDR1 LNHDA and CDR2 SQIVND (reference sequence). This CDR3 is built from 15 residues. The CDR3, as DNA: TGTGCCAGTAGTATATCCTACGGACAGGGGGCGACCCAGTACTTC. Amino acid sequence: CASSISYGQGATQYF.

This clonotype was counted a few times. The chain joins TRBV2 to TRBJ2-1, with D tentatively TRBD2 (5 bases). Trimming removed 1 base at V and 8 bases at J, with 18 bases between. Germline CDR1 SNHLY, CDR2 FYNNEI. This CDR3 has 16 amino acids. CDR3 nucleotide sequence: TGTGCCAGCAGTGAAGAGTCATGGGGAGTTAGGGATGAGCAGTTCTTC. Its translation is CASSEESWGVRDEQFF. Full variable domain (outside the CDR3, taken from reference TRBV2 and TRBJ2-1): EPEVTQTPSHQVTQMGQEVILRCVPISNHLYFYWYRQILGQKVEFLVSFYNNEISEKSEIFDDQFSVERPDGSNFTLKIRSTKLEDSAMYFCASSEESWGVRDEQFFGPGTRLTVL.

This clonotype has ten or more counts. The chain uses TRBV11-2 and TRBJ2-1, with 9 bases that match TRBD2. The CDR3 sequence is 18 residues long. Trimming cost V 1 base and J 2 bases; bases outside gene matches: 9. In germline, CDR1 is SGHAT, CDR2 FQNNGV. The CDR3, as DNA: TGTGCCAGCAGCTTAGGCCGAACTCTAGCGGGGCCCTACAATGAGCAGTTCTTC. It translates to CASSLGRTLAGPYNEQFF. The entire variable domain, with the rest obtained from reference TRBV11-2 and TRBJ2-1, is as follows: EAGVAQSPRYKIIEKRQSVAFWCNPISGHATLYWYQQILGQGPKLLIQFQNNGVVDDSQLPKDRFSAERLKGVDSTLKIQPAKLEDSAVYLCASSLGRTLAGPYNEQFFGPGTRLTVL.

Points on this clonotype: With a much larger clone just one base away, this may be a read error. This chain joins TRBV6-1 and TRBJ1-5; D is possibly TRBD1 (5 bases). Germline values: CDR1 MNHNS, CDR2 SASEGT. This CDR3 is built from 15 residues. Trimming left V 3 bases short and J 9 bases short, with 18 bases between. CDR3 residues: CASSDRAGPIGPQHF. DNA of the CDR3: TGTGCCAGCAGTGACCGGGCAGGGCCCATCGGGCCCCAGCATTTT.

The sample holds a few counts of this clonotype. The chain uses TRBV28 and TRBJ1-5; 11 nucleotides agree with TRBD1. With 6 bases clipped from V and 4 bases from J, the junction kept 8 bases outside the gene matches. The CDR3 runs to 16 residues. Germline-derived CDR1 and CDR2 are MDHEN and SYDVKM. CDR3 sequence: CASRFGQGAWNQPQHF. CDR3 nucleotides: TGTGCCAGCAGATTCGGACAGGGGGCTTGGAATCAGCCCCAGCATTTT.

This rearrangement joins TRBV20-1 to TRBJ2-3, with 11 bases identical to TRBD1. Germline CDR1 reads DFQATT; CDR2 reads SNEGSKA (reference sequence). V shed 6 bases, J shed 4 bases, and the junction held 6 bases outside the gene matches. The CDR3 loop spans 14 amino acids. The CDR3 sequence is CSAPGQGASDTQYF. CDR3 DNA: TGCAGTGCCCCAGGACAGGGGGCATCAGATACGCAGTATTTT.

At least ten counts were recorded for this clonotype. This chain links TRBV4-1 with TRBJ1-1; 7 bases are shared with TRBD1. The CDR3 extends over 13 amino acids. V gave up 6 bases and J gave up 1 base; unmatched junction bases: 2. Germline V gene lookup returns CDR1 MGHRA and CDR2 YSYEKL. The CDR3 spells CASSWDRNTEAFF. Written as DNA, the CDR3 is TGCGCCAGCAGTTGGGACAGGAACACTGAAGCTTTCTTT.

The genes are TRBV30 and TRBJ2-7; D gene ambiguous. V was clipped by 3 bases and J by 0 bases, with 9 bases between them. There are 13 residues in the CDR3. Per germline, CDR1 GTSNPN and CDR2 SVGIG (reference sequence). The CDR3 DNA sequence: TGTGCCTGGAGACCACTAAGCTCCTACGAGCAGTACTTC. It encodes CAWRPLSSYEQYF.

This clonotype has a handful of counts. The chain links TRBV6-2 or TRBV6-3 to TRBJ2-3; maybe TRBD2 (5 bases). Trimming left V 1 base short and J 0 bases short, with 11 bases between. The CDR3 has 16 residues. Germline loops: CDR1 MNHEY, CDR2 SVGEGT. The CDR3 sequence is CASSYFRGGSTDTQYF. CDR3 bases: TGTGCCAGCAGTTACTTCAGAGGCGGGAGCACAGATACGCAGTATTTT.

This sequence joins TRBV12-5 and TRBJ2-5, with a possible D match to TRBD2 (5 bases). This CDR3 has 14 residues. Germline V gene data show CDR1 as LGHNT and CDR2 as FRNRAP. The V gene lost 5 bases and the J gene lost 9 bases, with 19 bases spanning the gap. DNA for the CDR3: TGTGCTAGTGGTCTAACCGACTACCCCGGGGCCCAGTACTTC. Protein: CASGLTDYPGAQYF.